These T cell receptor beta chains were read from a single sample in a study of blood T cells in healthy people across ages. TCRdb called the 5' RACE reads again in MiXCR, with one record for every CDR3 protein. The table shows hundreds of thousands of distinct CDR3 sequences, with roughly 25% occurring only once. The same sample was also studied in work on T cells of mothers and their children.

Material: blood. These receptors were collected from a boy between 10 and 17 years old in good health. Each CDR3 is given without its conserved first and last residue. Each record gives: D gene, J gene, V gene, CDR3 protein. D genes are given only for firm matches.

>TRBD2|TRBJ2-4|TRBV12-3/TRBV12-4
ASSPSSLAMMPH
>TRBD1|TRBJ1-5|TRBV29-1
SASTGGRQPQH
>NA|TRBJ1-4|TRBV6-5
TSRNRDKGEKLF
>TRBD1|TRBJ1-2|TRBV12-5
ASAREAGQVYGYT
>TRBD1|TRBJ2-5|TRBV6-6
ASSYSRDRVQETQY
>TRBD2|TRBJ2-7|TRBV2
ASRGLADFSYEQY
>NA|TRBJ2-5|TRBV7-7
ASSPIPQETQY
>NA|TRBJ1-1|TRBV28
ASSLQGPEAF
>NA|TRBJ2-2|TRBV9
ASSVVLRGEINTGELF
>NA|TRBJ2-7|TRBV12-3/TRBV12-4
ASSFARGAYEQY
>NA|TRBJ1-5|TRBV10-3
AISDDGTQGRYQPQH
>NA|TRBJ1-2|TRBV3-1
ASSQDAGRTNYGYT
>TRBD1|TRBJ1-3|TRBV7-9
ASSPRDRGNTIY
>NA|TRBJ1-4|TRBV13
ASSPGQGTRWDEKLF
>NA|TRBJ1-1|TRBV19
ASSTGRAPNTEAF
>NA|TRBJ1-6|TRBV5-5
ASMDRVRNSPLH
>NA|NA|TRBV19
ASSQYQGNEQF
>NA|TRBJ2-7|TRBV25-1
ASSDRVREQY
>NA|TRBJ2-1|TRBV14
ASRARARNEQF
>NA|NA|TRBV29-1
SVEEGRETQY
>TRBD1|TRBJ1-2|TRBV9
ASSGGTERHGYT
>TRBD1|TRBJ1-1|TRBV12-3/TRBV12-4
ASSRPGTGNTEAF
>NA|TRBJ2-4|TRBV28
ASSLDFRGHIQY
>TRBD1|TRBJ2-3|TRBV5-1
ASSRATGGRPDTQY
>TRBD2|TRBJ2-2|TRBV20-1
SAARASGGTGELF
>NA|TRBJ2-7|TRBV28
ASTDSQGSYEQY
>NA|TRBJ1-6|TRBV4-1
ASSQDPGNNSPLH
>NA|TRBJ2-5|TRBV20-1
SASVSGGGKETQY
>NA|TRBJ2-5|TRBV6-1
ASSEGRIQETQY
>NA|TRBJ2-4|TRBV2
ASSERGLKNIQY
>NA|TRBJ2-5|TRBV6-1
ASSEGLRDPDIEARY
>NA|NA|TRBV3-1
ASSPHYVGNNEQF
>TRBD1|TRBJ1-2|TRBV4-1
ASSQGTGNYGYT
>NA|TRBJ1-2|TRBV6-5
ASRTSGQTYGYT
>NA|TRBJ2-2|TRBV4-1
ASSQIRAGELF
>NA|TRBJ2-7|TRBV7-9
ASSFPRDSRLEQY
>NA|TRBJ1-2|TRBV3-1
ASSQEGGLYGYT
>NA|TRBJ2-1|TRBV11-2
ASSLDDGAGEESYNEQF
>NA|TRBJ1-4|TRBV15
ATSRSKSQGNEKLF
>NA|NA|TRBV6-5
ASGRGAHEQY
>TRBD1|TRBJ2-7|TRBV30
AWSPPRTGVYEQY
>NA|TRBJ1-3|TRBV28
ASSYLPTGSGNTIY
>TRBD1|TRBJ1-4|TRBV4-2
ASSQDGVRQGERNEKLF
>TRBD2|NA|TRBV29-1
SVERYRATRGANEQF
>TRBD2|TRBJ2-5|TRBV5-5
ASSPATSGGQETQY